This T cell receptor (beta chain) is from a study of cytomegalovirus exposure and HLA in healthy donors. About the research overall: In a later analysis, it was reported that the roughly 130 validation repertoires had been produced on the same platform as the roughly 610 repertoires belonging to the first cohort.

Worth noting for this clone: Its antigen remains unknown.

Notes on the study in general: Cytomegalovirus status, reportedly, was diagnosed with high specificity and sensitivity by the classifier. It was about 180 TCR beta chains that were listed as cytomegalovirus-associated.

Produced via immunoSEQ multiplex PCR; TCRdb's table is partial and in-frame only. This sample has about 43,000 clones, with around 90% found just once. The CDR3 is 13 amino acids. Between the trimmed V and J ends, which lost 8 bases and 0 bases, there was a span of 8 bases. Germline V gives CDR1 SNHLY, CDR2 FYNNEI. The material sequenced was PBMCs. The receptor comes from a man between 18 and 29 years old in good health and CMV-seronegative. V usage is TRBV2 and J usage is TRBJ1-3; D not certain. CDR3 amino acids: CASCLDSGNTIYF. CDR3 DNA sequence: TGTGCCAGCTGTTTAGACTCTGGAAACACCATATATTTT.